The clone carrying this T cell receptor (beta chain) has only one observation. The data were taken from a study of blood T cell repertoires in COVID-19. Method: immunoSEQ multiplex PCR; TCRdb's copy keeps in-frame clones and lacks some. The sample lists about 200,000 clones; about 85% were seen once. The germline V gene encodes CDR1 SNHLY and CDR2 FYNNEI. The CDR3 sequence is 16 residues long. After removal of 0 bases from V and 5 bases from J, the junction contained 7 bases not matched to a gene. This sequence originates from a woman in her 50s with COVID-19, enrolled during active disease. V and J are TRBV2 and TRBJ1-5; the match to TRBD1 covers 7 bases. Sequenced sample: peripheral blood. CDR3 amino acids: CASSEAPYRGDQPQHF. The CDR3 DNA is TGTGCCAGCAGTGAAGCCCCCTACAGGGGTGATCAGCCCCAGCATTTT.